This T cell receptor (beta chain) was captured in a study of CD8+ T cells in alopecia areata. Looking at the study overall: Grafts of skin from C3H/HeJ donors aged roughly 6-12 months with spontaneous alopecia went to female C3H/HeJ mice aged roughly 7-11 weeks. Study outcomes and limitations: There were also resident alphabeta T cells of normal skin sequenced in scalp samples. Sharing of TCRs across patients appeared less clear than in mice, possibly for HLA-related reasons. Normal scalp had lower clonality than lesional scalp, with alopecia totalis/universalis lesions showing this most strongly.

Sequencing templates came from extracted RNA that was reverse transcribed into cDNA. Some clones are missing from TCRdb's copy, which holds only in-frame ones; the method was immunoSEQ multiplex PCR. The sample presents around 290,000 clones, none singletons. Cells from pooled cutaneous lymph nodes were sorted by CD4, CD8alpha, NKG2D, NKG2ACE and other markers. This clone appeared a few times. As yet, its antigen is unknown. Mouse germline and gene names are used. This TCR derives from a C3H/HeJ mouse with alopecia areata. MHC haplotype of the mouse line: H2-k. The sequencing sample was made of CD4+ T cells sorted from a lymph node.

CDR3 in amino acids: CASSDDRGDSPLYF. CDR3 DNA (partial): TGTGCCAGCAGTGATGACAGGGGAGATTCGCCC. The chain combines TRBV13-1 with TRBJ1-6; 7 bases are shared with TRBD1. Coverage ceases 3 residues before the CDR3 finishes, and the germline J gene fills in the end. TRBJ1-6 is an ORF, with its function uncertain. The CDR3 extends over 14 amino acids. Germline V gene sequence: CDR1 NSHNY, CDR2 SYGAGN. J lost 8 bases, V lost 0 bases, and 2 bases had no gene match.